The clone carrying this T cell receptor (beta chain) was seen more than once but under ten times. Its antigen is still unknown. Stable disease denoted Graves' hyperthyroidism without ophthalmopathy progression within 18 months. Newly diagnosed hyperthyroidism patients aged 18 to 65 years had disease lasting under 2 months. The sample belongs to a study of T cells in Graves' hyperthyroidism and ophthalmopathy. Study-wide points: Blood shared most expanded thyroid clonotypes above 0.001. Stable hyperthyroidism was told apart from ophthalmopathy by a model built on 13 V-J features.

From RNA transcripts, TCR beta CDR3 regions were amplified. HTBI primers were used for first-round RT-PCR of the TCR CDR3. MiXCR, run by TCRdb on the multiplex PCR reads, gives a single entry per CDR3 protein. This sample has 650,000 to 700,000 distinct CDR3 sequences; about 18% occur once, and the top ten carry around a sixth. The CDR3 spans 13 residues. The V and J ends lost 3 bases and 7 bases respectively, with 10 bases between them. Germline V gives CDR1 MNHEY, CDR2 SVGEGT. The receptor's source is a man between 45 and 60 years old with Graves' hyperthyroidism. Sequenced sample: blood. The chain carries TRBV6-2 or TRBV6-3 and TRBJ1-5; no reliable D call. The CDR3, as DNA: TGTGCCAGCAGTTATCTCCAGGTACAGCCCCAGCATTTT. It specifies CASSYLQVQPQHF.